What follows is one T cell receptor (beta chain) and its context. Its antigen is not known. Noted time point: week 5, during vaccination. Vaccine doses each comprised 300 ug of mutant IDH1 20-mer peptide, with topical imiquimod. The donor cohort comprised cases of new WHO grade 3 or 4 IDH1-mutant, ATRX-lost astrocytoma. The entry originates in a study of a mutant IDH1 vaccine in newly diagnosed glioma. Study background: The patients were given eight vaccinations, one each in weeks 1, 3, 5, 7, 11, 15, 19 and 23. Patients' prior therapy spanned radiotherapy, temozolomide, or both; most underwent both.

CDR1 is SEHNR, CDR2 FQNEAQ, per germline (reference sequence). With 5 bases removed from V and 1 base from J, the gap between germline ends came to 15 bases. The CDR3 is 16 amino acids. Sequenced by immunoSEQ multiplex PCR; TCRdb stores in-frame clones only, minus some. This table holds 56,000 or so clones, around four fifths found once. Study-level results: Changes in the top peripheral T cell clonotypes seemingly had no bearing on pseudoprogression.

This TCR came from a woman aged 40 to 50 with glioma. The rearrangement uses TRBV7-9 and TRBJ1-5; D might be TRBD1 (6 bases). The starting material was PBMCs, obtained from a glioma patient whose treatment included an IDH1 peptide vaccine. The CDR3 bases are TGTGCCAGCAGCCCTACAGGGTCTACGAGCAATCAGCCCCAGCATTTT. This gives the protein CASSPTGSTSNQPQHF.